This T cell receptor (beta chain) is from a study of blood T cell repertoires in COVID-19. Whole-study context: Acute and convalescent COVID-19 samples came from the United States, Italy and Spain. Sources were T cells, B-cell-depleted T cells, or PBMCs; the material itself was cDNA or gDNA.

Per the original methods: Reference gene primer amplification yielded estimated nucleated cell counts. The repertoire was sequenced with immunoSEQ multiplex PCR; TCRdb's copy has only in-frame clones and lacks some. V, J and clone size were drawn from that table, and D and trimming were deduced from the DNA. The table has around 88,000 clones, roughly 80% seen once; the top ten hold about 10%. Losses at the gene ends were 4 bases for V and 5 bases for J; bases not matched to a gene: 5. Germline V gene data show CDR1 as SNHLY and CDR2 as FYNNEI. The CDR3 is 14 residues long. The source of this sequence is a woman of 80 years or more with acute or convalescent COVID-19. The source material was peripheral blood. V gene TRBV2 combines with J gene TRBJ1-5; TRBD1 matches at 7 bases. CDR3 region: CASSVRGQDQPQHF. The CDR3 DNA reads as TGTGCCAGCAGTGTGAGGGGGCAGGATCAGCCCCAGCATTTT.